What follows are 5 T cell receptor beta chains derived from one specimen sequenced in a study of blood T cell repertoires in COVID-19. The table came from immunoSEQ multiplex PCR; TCRdb's copy has only in-frame clones and leaves some out. The sample records about 99,000 clones, 70% to 90% being singletons. The specimen was peripheral blood. The receptor source for this set is a woman in her sixties or seventies in a cohort sampled during active or convalescent COVID-19.

This chain uses TRBV11-2 with TRBJ2-7; 11 nucleotides agree with TRBD2. J was trimmed by 3 bases and V by 2 bases; bases with no gene match: 3. CDR1 is SGHAT, CDR2 FQNNGV, per germline. The length of the CDR3 is 15 residues. CDR3 DNA sequence: TGTGCCAGCAGCTTAACTAGCGGGAGTTTCTACGAGCAGTACTTC. It encodes CASSLTSGSFYEQYF.

V gene TRBV5-6 combines with J gene TRBJ1-4, with 10 bases that match TRBD1. Germline-derived CDR1 and CDR2 are SGHDT and YYEEEE. There are 13 residues in the CDR3. J gave up 8 bases and V 7 bases, and 5 bases lay outside the gene matches. CDR3 sequence (DNA): TGTGCCAGCCAGGACAGGGGGTTGGAAAAACTGTTTTTT. It encodes CASQDRGLEKLFF.

In regard to this clone: Relative to the germline gene, one junction end is altered; a read error may explain this. This chain joins TRBV5-1 and TRBJ2-7; 9 bases map to TRBD2. CDR1 is SGHRS and CDR2 is YFSETQ in the germline V gene. This CDR3 has 16 residues. CDR3 nucleotide sequence: TGCGCCAGCAGCTTGGCCTCGACTAGCGGAACCTACCAGCAGTACTTC. It translates to CASSLASTSGTYQQYF.

This clone was counted a single time. V is TRBV10-3 and J is TRBJ2-7, with no clear D. This CDR3 has 15 residues. The germline CDR1 and CDR2 sequences are ENHRY and SYGVKD. The germline V and J ends were trimmed by 2 bases and 4 bases, with 15 bases remaining between them. In DNA form, the CDR3 reads TGTGCCATCAGTGAGGGCCCTGGGCCCCCGTACGAGCAGTACTTC. Amino acid sequence: CAISEGPGPPYEQYF.

The chain uses TRBV7-8 and TRBJ2-7; D not certain. V was clipped by 3 bases and J by 0 bases, with 9 bases between them. Germline values: CDR1 SGHVS, CDR2 FQNEAQ. The CDR3 is 14 amino acids. CDR3 in DNA: TGTGCCAGCAGCTTGATGACACACTCCTACGAGCAGTACTTC. This translates into CASSLMTHSYEQYF.